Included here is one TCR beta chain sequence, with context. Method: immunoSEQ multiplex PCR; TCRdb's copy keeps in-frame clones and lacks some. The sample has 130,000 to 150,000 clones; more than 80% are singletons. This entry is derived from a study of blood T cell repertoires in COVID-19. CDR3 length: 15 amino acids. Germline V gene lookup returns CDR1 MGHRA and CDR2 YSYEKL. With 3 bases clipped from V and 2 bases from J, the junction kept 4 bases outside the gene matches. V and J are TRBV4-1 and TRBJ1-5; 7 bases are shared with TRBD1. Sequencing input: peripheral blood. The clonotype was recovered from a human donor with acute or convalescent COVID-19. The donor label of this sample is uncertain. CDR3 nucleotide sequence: TGCGCCAGCAGCCATTTTCAGGGGGGCAATCAGCCCCAGCATTTT. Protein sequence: CASSHFQGGNQPQHF.